The present entry profiles one TCR beta chain with its context. Its matching antigen is unknown. This sample was included in a study of T-cell memory formation after mild COVID-19. TCRdb re-called the 5' RACE reads with MiXCR, one entry per CDR3 protein. The data contain some 290,000 distinct CDR3 sequences, under 20% of them singletons. Germline CDR1 is SGHTA and CDR2 is FQGNSA. The V end lost 3 bases, the J end lost 6 bases, and 14 bases lay between the germline ends. The CDR3 contains 14 residues. Study-wide results and caveats: Clones which contracted sat mainly in CM and EM if CD4+, and in EMRA if CD8+.

J is TRBJ1-2 and V is TRBV7-2, with D possibly being TRBD1 (5 bases). This receptor was obtained from a man aged 18 to 35 who had mild COVID-19 (a few samples of this study predate the infection). Cell type and time point are not known. Sequencing was carried out using PBMCs or a T cell subset sorted from them (not recorded which). The CDR3 region is CASSFPGGGDGYTF. The CDR3 DNA sequence: TGTGCCAGCAGCTTCCCCGGGGGGGGTGATGGCTACACCTTC.